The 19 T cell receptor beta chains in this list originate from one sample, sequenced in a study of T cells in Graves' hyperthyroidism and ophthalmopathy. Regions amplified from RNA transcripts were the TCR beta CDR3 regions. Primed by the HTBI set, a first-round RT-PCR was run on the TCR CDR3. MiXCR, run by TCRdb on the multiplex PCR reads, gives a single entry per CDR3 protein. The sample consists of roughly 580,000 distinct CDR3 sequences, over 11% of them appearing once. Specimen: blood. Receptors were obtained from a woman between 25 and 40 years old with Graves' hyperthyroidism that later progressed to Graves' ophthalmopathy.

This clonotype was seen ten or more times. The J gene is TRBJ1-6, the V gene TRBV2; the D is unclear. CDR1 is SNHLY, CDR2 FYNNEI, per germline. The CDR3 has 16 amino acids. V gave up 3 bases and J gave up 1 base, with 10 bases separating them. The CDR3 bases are TGTGCCAGCAGTGAGCCCGACGGATCCTATAATTCACCCCTCCACTTT. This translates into CASSEPDGSYNSPLHF. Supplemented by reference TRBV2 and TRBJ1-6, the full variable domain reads EPEVTQTPSHQVTQMGQEVILRCVPISNHLYFYWYRQILGQKVEFLVSFYNNEISEKSEIFDDQFSVERPDGSNFTLKIRSTKLEDSAMYFCASSEPDGSYNSPLHFGNGTRLTVT.

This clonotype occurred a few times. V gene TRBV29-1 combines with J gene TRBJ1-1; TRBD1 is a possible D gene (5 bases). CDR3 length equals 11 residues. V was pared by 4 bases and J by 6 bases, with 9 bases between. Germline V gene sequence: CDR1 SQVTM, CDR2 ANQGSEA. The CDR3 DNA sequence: TGCAGCGTTGGGAGGGGATCTGAAGCTTTCTTT. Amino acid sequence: CSVGRGSEAFF.

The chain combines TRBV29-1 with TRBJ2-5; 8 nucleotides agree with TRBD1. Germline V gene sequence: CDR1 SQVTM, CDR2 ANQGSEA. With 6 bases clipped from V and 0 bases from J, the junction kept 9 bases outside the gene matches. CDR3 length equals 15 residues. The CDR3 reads CSVPGDRGNQETQYF. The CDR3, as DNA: TGCAGCGTACCTGGCGACAGGGGAAACCAAGAGACCCAGTACTTC.

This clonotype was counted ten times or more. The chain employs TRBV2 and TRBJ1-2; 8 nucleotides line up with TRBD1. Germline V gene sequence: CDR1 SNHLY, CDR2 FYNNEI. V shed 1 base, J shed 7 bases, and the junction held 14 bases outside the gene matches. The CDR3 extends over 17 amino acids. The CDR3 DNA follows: TGTGCCAGCAGTGAAGTGGGTTCCGGACAGGGAGTAGGTGGCTACACCTTC. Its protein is CASSEVGSGQGVGGYTF.

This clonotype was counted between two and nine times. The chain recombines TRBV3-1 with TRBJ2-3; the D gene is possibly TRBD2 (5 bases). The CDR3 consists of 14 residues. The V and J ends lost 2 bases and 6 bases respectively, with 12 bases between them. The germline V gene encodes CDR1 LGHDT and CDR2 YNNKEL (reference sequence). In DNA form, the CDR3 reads TGTGCCAGCAGCCAAACGGGATTAACCGATACGCAGTATTTT. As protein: CASSQTGLTDTQYF.

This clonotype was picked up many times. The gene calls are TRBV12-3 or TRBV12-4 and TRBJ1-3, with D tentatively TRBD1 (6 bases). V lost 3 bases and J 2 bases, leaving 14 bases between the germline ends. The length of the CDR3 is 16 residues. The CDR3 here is CASSFSWGHTGNTIYF. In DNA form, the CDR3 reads TGTGCCAGCAGTTTTTCTTGGGGACACACTGGAAACACCATATATTTT.

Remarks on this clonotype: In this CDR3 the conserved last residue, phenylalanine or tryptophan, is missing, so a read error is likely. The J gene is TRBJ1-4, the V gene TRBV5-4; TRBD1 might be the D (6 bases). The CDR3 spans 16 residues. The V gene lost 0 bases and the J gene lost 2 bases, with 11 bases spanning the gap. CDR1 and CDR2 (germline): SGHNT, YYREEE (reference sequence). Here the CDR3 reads CASSLEATGTNEKLFS. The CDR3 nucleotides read TGTGCCAGCAGCTTGGAGGCAACAGGGACTAATGAAAAACTGTTTTCT.

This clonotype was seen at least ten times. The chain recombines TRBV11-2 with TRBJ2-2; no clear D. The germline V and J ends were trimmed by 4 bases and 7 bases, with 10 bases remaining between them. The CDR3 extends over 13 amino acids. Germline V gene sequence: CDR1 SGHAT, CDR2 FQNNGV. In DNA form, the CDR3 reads TGTGCCAGCAGCTCCCAAACCAACGGGGAGCTGTTTTTT. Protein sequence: CASSSQTNGELFF.

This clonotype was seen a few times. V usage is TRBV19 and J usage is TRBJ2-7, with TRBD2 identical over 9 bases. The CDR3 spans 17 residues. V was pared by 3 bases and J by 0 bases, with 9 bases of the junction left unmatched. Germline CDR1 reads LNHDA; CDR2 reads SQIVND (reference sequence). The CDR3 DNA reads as TGTGCCAGTAGTATGGGTGGAGCGGGGGGTAACTCCTACGAGCAGTACTTC. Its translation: CASSMGGAGGNSYEQYF. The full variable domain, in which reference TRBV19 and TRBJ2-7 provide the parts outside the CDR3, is DGGITQSPKYLFRKEGQNVTLSCEQNLNHDAMYWYRQDPGQGLRLIYYSQIVNDFQKGDIAEGYSVSREKKESFPLTVTSAQKNPTAFYLCASSMGGAGGNSYEQYFGPGTRLTVT.

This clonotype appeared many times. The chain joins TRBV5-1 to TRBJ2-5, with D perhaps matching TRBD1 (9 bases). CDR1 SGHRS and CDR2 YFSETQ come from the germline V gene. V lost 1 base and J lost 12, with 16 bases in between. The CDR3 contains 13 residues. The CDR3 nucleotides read TGCGCCAGCAGCTTGTCGGGAGGGACAGGGAAGTACTTC. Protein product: CASSLSGGTGKYF.

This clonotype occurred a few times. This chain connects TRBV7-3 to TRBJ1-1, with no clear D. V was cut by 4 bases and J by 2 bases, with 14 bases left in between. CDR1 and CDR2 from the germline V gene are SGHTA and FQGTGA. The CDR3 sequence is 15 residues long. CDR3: CASSSGTLLNTEAFF. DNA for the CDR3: TGTGCCAGCAGCTCCGGAACACTACTTAACACTGAAGCTTTCTTT.

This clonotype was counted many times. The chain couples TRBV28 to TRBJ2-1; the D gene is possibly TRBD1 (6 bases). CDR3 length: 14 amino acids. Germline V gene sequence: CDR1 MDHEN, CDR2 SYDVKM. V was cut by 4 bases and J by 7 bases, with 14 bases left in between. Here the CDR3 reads CASSSGTWENEQFF. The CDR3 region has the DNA TGTGCCAGCAGTTCCGGGACATGGGAGAATGAGCAGTTCTTC.

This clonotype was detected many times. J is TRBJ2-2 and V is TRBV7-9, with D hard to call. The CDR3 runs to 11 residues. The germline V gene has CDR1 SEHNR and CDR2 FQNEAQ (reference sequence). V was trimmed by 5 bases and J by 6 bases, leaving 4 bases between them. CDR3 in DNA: TGTGCCAGCAGCCCCGCCGGGGAGCTGTTTTTT. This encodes CASSPAGELFF.

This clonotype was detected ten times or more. The chain's CDR3 is CASSGRRAQETQYF. CDR3 bases: TGTGCCAGCAGTGGCCGGCGGGCTCAAGAGACCCAGTACTTC. This chain joins TRBV28 and TRBJ2-5; a possible D gene is TRBD2 (5 bases). The CDR3 has 14 amino acids. CDR1 is MDHEN and CDR2 is SYDVKM in the germline V gene. Deletions cut 5 bases from V and 2 bases from J, with 12 bases between.

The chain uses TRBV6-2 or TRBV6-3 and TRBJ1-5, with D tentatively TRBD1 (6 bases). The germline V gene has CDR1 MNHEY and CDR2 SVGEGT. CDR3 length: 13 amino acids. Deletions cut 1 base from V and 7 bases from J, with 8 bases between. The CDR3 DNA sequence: TGTGCCAGCAGTTACTTAGGACAGCAGCCCCAGCATTTT. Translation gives CASSYLGQQPQHF.

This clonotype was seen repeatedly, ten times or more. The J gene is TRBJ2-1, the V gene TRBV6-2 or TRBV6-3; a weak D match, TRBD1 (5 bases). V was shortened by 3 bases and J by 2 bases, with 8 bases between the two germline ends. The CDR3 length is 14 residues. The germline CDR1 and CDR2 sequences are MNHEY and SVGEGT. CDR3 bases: TGTGCCAGCAGTTATCAGGGCACCTACAATGAGCAGTTCTTC. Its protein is CASSYQGTYNEQFF.

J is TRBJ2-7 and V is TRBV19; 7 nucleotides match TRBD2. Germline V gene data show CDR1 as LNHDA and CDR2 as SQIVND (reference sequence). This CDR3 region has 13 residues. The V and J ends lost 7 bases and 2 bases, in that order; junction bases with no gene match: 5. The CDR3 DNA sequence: TGTGCCAGTATGCCAGCGGGAACCTACGAGCAGTACTTC. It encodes CASMPAGTYEQYF.

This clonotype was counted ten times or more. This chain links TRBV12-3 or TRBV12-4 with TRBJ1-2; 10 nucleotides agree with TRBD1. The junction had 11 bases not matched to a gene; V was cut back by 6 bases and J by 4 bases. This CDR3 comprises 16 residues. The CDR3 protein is CASRPGTGALSYGYTF. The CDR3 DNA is TGTGCCAGCAGACCCGGGACAGGGGCCCTTTCCTATGGCTACACCTTC.

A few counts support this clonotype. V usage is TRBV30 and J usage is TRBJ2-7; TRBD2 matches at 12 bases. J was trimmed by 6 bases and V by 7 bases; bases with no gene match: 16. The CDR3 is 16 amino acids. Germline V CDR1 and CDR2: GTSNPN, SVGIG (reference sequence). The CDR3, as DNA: TGTGCCTCGCGGTTGCTAGCGGGAGGGCCATCGACCGAGCAGTACTTC. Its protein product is CASRLLAGGPSTEQYF. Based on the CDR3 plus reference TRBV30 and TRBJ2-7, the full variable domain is SQTIHQWPATLVQPVGSPLSLECTVEGTSNPNLYWYRQAAGRGLQLLFYSVGIGQISSEVPQNLSASRPQDRQFILSSKKLLLSDSGFYLCASRLLAGGPSTEQYFGPGTRLTVT.